The next 30 T cell receptor beta chains were all read from a single sample in a study of shared clonotypes between healthy human individuals. Repertoires were generated with immunoSEQ multiplex PCR, while TCRdb's copy carries only in-frame clones and drops some. The sample yields 1.5 million to 2.5 million clones, about 94% seen once. Naive CD8 isolation took CD45RO-negative cells positively selected for CCR7 and excluded terminally differentiated effector memory CD45RA+ cells. The specimen was naive CD8+ T cells sorted from blood. These receptors all come from a man in his late teens or twenties in good health.

The chain links TRBV27 to TRBJ1-6; D is possibly TRBD1 (5 bases). In germline, CDR1 is MNHEY, CDR2 SMNVEV (reference sequence). CDR3 length: 13 residues. Between the trimmed V and J ends, which lost 5 bases and 10 bases, there was a span of 12 bases. In DNA form, the CDR3 reads TGTGCCAGCAGTGGGGGGTTAGGGTCACCCCTCCACTTT. This codes for CASSGGLGSPLHF.

The CDR3 nucleotides are TGCAGCGCCACGACAGGGCGAGGCAATGAGCAGTTCTTC. Translation gives CSATTGRGNEQFF. The rearrangement joins TRBV29-1 to TRBJ2-1; 7 bases fit TRBD1. The CDR3 runs 13 residues. V lost 7 bases and J lost 6; bases outside the gene matches: 9. The germline gives CDR1 SQVTM, CDR2 ANQGSEA.

The gene calls are TRBV4-2 and TRBJ1-3; D not certain. V gave up 0 bases and J gave up 4 bases, with 13 bases separating them. Germline V CDR1 and CDR2: LGHNA, YNFKEQ. This CDR3 region has 16 residues. CDR3 DNA: TGTGCCAGCAGCCAAGAAGACGGACCGACGGGAAACACCATATATTTT. Protein: CASSQEDGPTGNTIYF.

The rearrangement uses TRBV5-4 and TRBJ2-5, with D maybe TRBD1 (6 bases). The CDR3 covers 14 residues. V was cut by 2 bases and J by 4 bases, with 12 bases left in between. Germline assignment: CDR1 SGHNT and CDR2 YYREEE (reference sequence). The CDR3 here is CASSFTGTPETQYF. The CDR3 DNA follows: TGTGCCAGCAGCTTTACAGGGACCCCAGAGACCCAGTACTTC.

This clone has only one observation. The chain carries TRBV11-2 and TRBJ2-3; D is possibly TRBD1 (6 bases). V shed 4 bases and J shed 5 bases, with 10 bases lying between them. CDR1 is SGHAT, CDR2 FQNNGV, per germline. The CDR3 covers 13 residues. In DNA form, the CDR3 reads TGTGCCAGCAGCTCAGGGGCTGGAGATACGCAGTATTTT. Translation gives CASSSGAGDTQYF.

This chain connects TRBV4-1 to TRBJ2-7; TRBD2 aligns across 9 bases. V trimming: 2 bases; J trimming: 3 bases; junction bases outside the gene matches: 2. The CDR3 sequence is 14 residues long. CDR1 and CDR2 from the germline V gene are MGHRA and YSYEKL. The CDR3 coding sequence is TGCGCCAGCAGCCAAACACTAGCGGGCTACGAGCAGTACTTC. Its translation is CASSQTLAGYEQYF.

V is TRBV6-1 and J is TRBJ2-7, with D hard to call. The CDR3 has 12 residues. Trimming left V 4 bases short and J 3 bases short, with 7 bases between. CDR1 and CDR2 (germline): MNHNS, SASEGT. CDR3 nucleotides: TGTGCCAGCAGTGCAGAGAACTACGAGCAGTACTTC. Its protein product is CASSAENYEQYF.

The J gene is TRBJ1-1, the V gene TRBV5-1, with D tentatively TRBD1 (6 bases). This CDR3 is 16 amino acids long. Trimming stripped 5 bases from V and 3 bases from J, with 20 bases between. CDR1 and CDR2 (germline): SGHRS, YFSETQ. For the CDR3, the DNA is TGCGCCAGCAGGCCCGACTCCAATGACAGGTACACTGAAGCTTTCTTT. This encodes CASRPDSNDRYTEAFF.

The rearrangement joins TRBV9 to TRBJ1-1; 8 nucleotides agree with TRBD1. The CDR3 is made up of 18 amino acids. The V segment lost 3 bases and the J segment 3 bases; nucleotides outside the gene matches: 16. Germline CDR1 SGDLS, CDR2 YYNGEE. CDR3 DNA sequence: TGTGCCAGCAGCGGGGACCTTGGACAGGGAGGTCAAGACACTGAAGCTTTCTTT. This sequence encodes CASSGDLGQGGQDTEAFF. Full variable domain (rest looked up from reference TRBV9 and TRBJ1-1): DSGVTQTPKHLITATGQRVTLRCSPRSGDLSVYWYQQSLDQGLQFLIQYYNGEERAKGNILERFSAQQFPDLHSELNLSSLELGDSALYFCASSGDLGQGGQDTEAFFGQGTRLTVV.

On this clone itself: The same CDR3 is also encoded by other DNA sequences in this sample. The chain joins TRBV27 to TRBJ2-1, with a possible D match to TRBD1 (6 bases). Trimming removed 6 bases at V and 3 bases at J, with 15 bases between. The germline V gene has CDR1 MNHEY and CDR2 SMNVEV (reference sequence). The CDR3 has 15 residues. The CDR3 nucleotides read TGTGCCAGCAGACCCGGGACAAGTGGCTACAATGAGCAGTTCTTC. Amino acids: CASRPGTSGYNEQFF.

This clone came up once. The chain is built from TRBV5-1 and TRBJ2-7; D gene ambiguous. Germline CDR1 SGHRS, CDR2 YFSETQ. V lost 5 bases and J 4 bases, leaving 10 bases between the germline ends. There are 12 residues in the CDR3. For the CDR3, the DNA is TGCGCCAGCAGGGGATTCGAGTACGAGCAGTACTTC. It translates to CASRGFEYEQYF.

The chain joins TRBV14 to TRBJ1-1; a weak D match, TRBD1 (6 bases). The CDR3 contains 13 residues. Per the germline V gene, CDR1 is SGHDN and CDR2 is FVKESK. V was trimmed by 0 bases and J by 11 bases, leaving 13 bases between them. The CDR3 sequence is CASSQEGGSRAFF. The CDR3 region has the DNA TGTGCCAGCAGCCAAGAAGGGGGGAGTAGGGCTTTCTTT.

The chain links TRBV2 to TRBJ2-5, with a tentative D call TRBD1 (6 bases). V was shortened by 7 bases and J by 5 bases, with 20 bases between the two germline ends. Germline V gives CDR1 SNHLY, CDR2 FYNNEI. CDR3 length: 15 amino acids. This CDR3 is CASTYGTSAWETQYF. The DNA for the CDR3 is TGTGCCAGCACCTATGGGACATCAGCATGGGAGACCCAGTACTTC.

The chain combines TRBV25-1 with TRBJ1-1; unclear D gene. CDR3 length: 13 amino acids. V was pared by 4 bases and J by 0 bases, with 6 bases between. In germline, CDR1 is MGHDK, CDR2 SYGVNS. The CDR3 bases are TGTGCCAGCAGTGCCCAGATGAACACTGAAGCTTTCTTT. This translates into CASSAQMNTEAFF.

The chain employs TRBV27 and TRBJ2-2; possibly TRBD1 or TRBD2 for D (5 bases each). Germline values: CDR1 MNHEY, CDR2 SMNVEV (reference sequence). V lost 6 bases and J 6 bases, leaving 17 bases between the germline ends. The CDR3 runs to 15 residues. The CDR3 sequence is CASRPGAPKPGELFF. DNA of the CDR3: TGTGCCAGCAGGCCCGGGGCCCCAAAGCCCGGGGAGCTGTTTTTT.

Notes on this clone: The sample holds other DNA sequences that translate to the same CDR3. The chain joins TRBV7-9 to TRBJ1-1; no clear D. The germline V gene has CDR1 SEHNR and CDR2 FQNEAQ (reference sequence). V lost 5 bases and J lost 2, with 3 bases in between. The CDR3 has 11 amino acids. CDR3 sequence: CASSVNTEAFF. DNA for the CDR3: TGTGCCAGCAGCGTCAACACTGAAGCTTTCTTT. Complete variable domain (other parts from reference TRBV7-9 and TRBJ1-1): DTGVSQNPRHKITKRGQNVTFRCDPISEHNRLYWYRQTLGQGPEFLTYFQNEAQLEKSRLLSDRFSAERPKGSFSTLEIQRTEQGDSAMYLCASSVNTEAFFGQGTRLTVV.

The chain employs TRBV6-1 and TRBJ2-1; 8 bases align to TRBD2. The CDR3 length is 18 residues. Losses at the gene ends were 2 bases for V and 6 bases for J; bases not matched to a gene: 15. The V gene's germline CDR1 is MNHNS and CDR2 SASEGT. The CDR3, as DNA: TGTGCCAGCAGTGAATTATCTAGCGGGCCAATACTAAGCAATGAGCAGTTCTTC. Protein product: CASSELSSGPILSNEQFF.

This chain links TRBV9 with TRBJ2-1; D tentatively fits TRBD1 or TRBD2 (6 bases each). V lost 7 bases to trimming and J lost 10 bases, with 18 bases between them. Germline CDR1 is SGDLS and CDR2 is YYNGEE. The length of the CDR3 is 13 residues. As DNA, the CDR3 is TGTGCCAGCTCGCCTCTGAGGGGGGTAGAGCAGTTCTTC. Protein product: CASSPLRGVEQFF. Variable domain in full (rest from reference TRBV9 and TRBJ2-1): DSGVTQTPKHLITATGQRVTLRCSPRSGDLSVYWYQQSLDQGLQFLIQYYNGEERAKGNILERFSAQQFPDLHSELNLSSLELGDSALYFCASSPLRGVEQFFGPGTRLTVL.

The sample holds one count of this clone. The chain carries TRBV4-3 and TRBJ1-4; TRBD1 agrees at 9 bases. J gave up 6 bases and V 4 bases, and 6 bases lay outside the gene matches. Germline assignment: CDR1 LGHNA and CDR2 YSLEER. The CDR3 contains 15 residues. CDR3 nucleotides: TGCGCCAGCAGCCGGTTACAGGGGGCTGATGAAAAACTGTTTTTT. Protein: CASSRLQGADEKLFF.

The chain has TRBV19 and TRBJ2-7, with a possible D match to TRBD1 (5 bases). Germline V CDR1 and CDR2: LNHDA, SQIVND (reference sequence). The CDR3 is 14 residues long. V lost 6 bases and J lost 1, with 13 bases in between. This CDR3 reads CASSFAQGSYEQYF. The DNA of the CDR3 is TGTGCCAGTAGCTTCGCTCAGGGTTCCTACGAGCAGTACTTC.

The rearrangement joins TRBV7-2 to TRBJ2-5, with 7 bases identical to TRBD1. Germline CDR1 is SGHTA and CDR2 is FQGNSA. CDR3 length: 13 residues. V was pared by 3 bases and J by 3 bases, with 1 base of the junction left unmatched. CDR3 DNA: TGTGCCAGCAGCTTCGGGACAGAAGAGACCCAGTACTTC. It translates to CASSFGTEETQYF.

The chain has TRBV4-1 and TRBJ2-5; D is possibly TRBD1 or TRBD2 (5 bases each). The CDR3 totals 13 residues. V was clipped by 4 bases and J by 6 bases, with 12 bases between them. The germline V gene has CDR1 MGHRA and CDR2 YSYEKL. The CDR3 DNA reads as TGCGCCAGCAGCCTCGAGAGGGGCCAGACCCAGTACTTC. Translation gives CASSLERGQTQYF.

This sequence joins TRBV6-5 and TRBJ2-7; 9 bases match TRBD1. This CDR3 is built from 15 residues. Germline V lookup: CDR1 MNHEY, CDR2 SVGAGI. Trimming took 4 bases from V and 3 from J; bases not matched to a gene: 7. The CDR3 here is CASSLDRGSLYEQYF. The CDR3, as DNA: TGTGCCAGCAGTTTGGACAGGGGTTCTCTCTACGAGCAGTACTTC.

This chain links TRBV6-5 with TRBJ1-2; D unresolved. There are 15 residues in the CDR3. Trimming took 0 bases from V and 0 from J, leaving 8 bases between them. Looked up from germline, CDR1 is MNHEY and CDR2 is SVGAGI. The CDR3 nucleotides are TGTGCCAGCAGTTACTCGGAAGGGACTAACTATGGCTACACCTTC. Translation: CASSYSEGTNYGYTF.

The chain has TRBV11-2 and TRBJ2-3; no clear D. The length of the CDR3 is 15 residues. Trimming removed 5 bases from V and 5 bases from J, with 17 bases in between. Germline V gives CDR1 SGHAT, CDR2 FQNNGV. This chain's CDR3 is CASSGRDSWGDTQYF. The CDR3 DNA follows: TGTGCCAGCAGCGGACGCGACTCCTGGGGAGATACGCAGTATTTT.

This rearrangement joins TRBV11-2 to TRBJ1-1; D gene uncertain. V lost 1 base, J lost 0 bases, and 12 bases lay in between. Germline V gives CDR1 SGHAT, CDR2 FQNNGV. The length of the CDR3 is 16 residues. This chain's CDR3 is CASSLVVRQLNTEAFF. Here the CDR3 DNA reads TGTGCCAGCAGCTTAGTTGTTCGGCAGCTGAACACTGAAGCTTTCTTT.

In regard to this clone: One end of the junction is discordant with germline, which a read error may explain. This chain uses TRBV6-1 with TRBJ2-1, with D possibly matching TRBD1 (6 bases). Germline CDR1 MNHNS, CDR2 SASEGT. The CDR3 sequence is 16 residues long. The CDR3 sequence: CASSETGQSSYNGQFF. CDR3 nucleotide sequence: TGTGCCAGCAGTGAGACGGGACAAAGCTCCTACAATGGGCAGTTCTTC.

This sequence joins TRBV5-1 and TRBJ2-7; D possibly corresponds to TRBD1 (6 bases). The length of the CDR3 is 14 residues. V was trimmed by 1 base and J by 2 bases, leaving 10 bases between them. The germline gives CDR1 SGHRS, CDR2 YFSETQ. As DNA, the CDR3 is TGCGCCAGCAGCTTGAGTACAGGGCCCTACGAGCAGTACTTC. This sequence encodes CASSLSTGPYEQYF.

V usage is TRBV5-1 and J usage is TRBJ2-3, with TRBD1 matching over 9 bases. The CDR3 runs to 16 residues. Germline CDR1 reads SGHRS; CDR2 reads YFSETQ. The V gene end was trimmed by 4 bases and the J gene end by 3 bases; junction bases not matched to a gene: 9. The CDR3 loop reads CASSAGHRGPTDTQYF. The CDR3 coding sequence is TGCGCCAGCAGCGCCGGCCACAGGGGGCCGACAGATACGCAGTATTTT. Full variable domain (outside the CDR3, taken from reference TRBV5-1 and TRBJ2-3): KAGVTQTPRYLIKTRGQQVTLSCSPISGHRSVSWYQQTPGQGLQFLFEYFSETQRNKGNFPGRFSGRQFSNSRSEMNVSTLELGDSALYLCASSAGHRGPTDTQYFGPGTRLTVL.

V usage is TRBV11-3 and J usage is TRBJ2-7, with 9 bases matching TRBD2. The length of the CDR3 is 16 residues. The V and J ends lost 5 bases and 7 bases, in that order; junction bases with no gene match: 15. The germline CDR1 and CDR2 sequences are SGHNT and YENEEA. CDR3 sequence (DNA): TGTGCCAGCAGCCTCCTTGGGATAGCGGGAGCCCCTGAGCAGTACTTC. It specifies CASSLLGIAGAPEQYF.